Below are 20 T cell receptor beta chains sequenced from a single sample in a study of identical twins. Via MiXCR, TCRdb re-called the 5' RACE reads, giving one row per CDR3 protein. Of roughly 470,000 distinct CDR3 sequences listed, over 11% are singletons. This same sample was also part of a study on yellow fever vaccine responses in identical twins.

Sequencing input: CD4+ T cells sorted from blood. Receptors were obtained from a woman between 18 and 29 years old in good health.

The chain has TRBV4-2 and TRBJ2-7; TRBD2 matches at 12 bases. Germline assignment: CDR1 LGHNA and CDR2 YNFKEQ. J lost 5 bases, V lost 0 bases, and 17 bases had no gene match. This CDR3 spans 20 amino acids. The DNA of the CDR3 is TGTGCCAGCAGCCAAGATACGACTAGCGGGAGTTCTCCCGCCCATCACGAGCAGTACTTC. Residues: CASSQDTTSGSSPAHHEQYF.

The rearrangement joins TRBV5-1 to TRBJ2-5; 10 bases match TRBD2. The V gene end was trimmed by 5 bases and the J gene end by 5 bases; junction bases not matched to a gene: 9. The CDR3 runs 15 residues. The germline gives CDR1 SGHRS, CDR2 YFSETQ. CDR3 nucleotide sequence: TGCGCCAGCAGTGTGACTAGCGGGTTTGGGGAGACCCAGTACTTC. It codes for CASSVTSGFGETQYF.

This clonotype was picked up a small number of times. This chain uses TRBV12-3 or TRBV12-4 with TRBJ2-1, with 9 positions matching TRBD2. The CDR3 loop spans 15 amino acids. V was clipped by 5 bases and J by 6 bases; unmatched bases: 8. In nucleotides, the CDR3 is TGTGCCAGCAGTCAAAGCGGGGGGAGGTCCAATGAGCAGTTCTTC. Residues: CASSQSGGRSNEQFF.

This sequence joins TRBV7-9 and TRBJ2-5, with 11 positions matching TRBD2. This CDR3 has 15 amino acids. J gave up 5 bases and V 0 bases, and 2 bases lay outside the gene matches. Germline assignment: CDR1 SEHNR and CDR2 FQNEAQ (reference sequence). This CDR3 reads CASSLAGTSGETQYF. In DNA form, the CDR3 reads TGTGCCAGCAGCTTAGCCGGGACTAGCGGTGAGACCCAGTACTTC.

This clonotype was seen more than once but under ten times. The chain couples TRBV12-3 or TRBV12-4 to TRBJ1-2, with a weak D call TRBD1 (6 bases). The V end was cut by 6 bases, the J end by 1 base, with 15 bases between. The CDR3 sequence is 15 residues long. The chain's CDR3 is CASSPRQELNYGYTF. CDR3 nucleotides: TGTGCCAGCAGCCCGAGACAGGAACTTAACTATGGCTACACCTTC.

This clonotype has only one observation. The rearrangement links TRBV6-1 to TRBJ2-1; the D gene is possibly TRBD2 (7 bases). The germline CDR1 and CDR2 sequences are MNHNS and SASEGT. V was clipped by 6 bases and J by 6 bases, with 21 bases between them. CDR3 length equals 16 residues. CDR3 nucleotides: TGTGCCAGCAGGGGAGGGGCAGGGGAGTTGTTCAATGAGCAGTTCTTC. It yields the protein CASRGGAGELFNEQFF.

This clonotype was observed many times. The chain carries TRBV12-3 or TRBV12-4 and TRBJ1-3; maybe TRBD1 (5 bases). The CDR3 has 14 residues. The V and J ends lost 0 bases and 7 bases respectively, with 10 bases between them. The CDR3 reads CASSLASGANTIYF. The CDR3 nucleotides are TGTGCCAGCAGTTTAGCGTCCGGGGCGAACACCATATATTTT.

This sequence joins TRBV5-5 and TRBJ2-6, with 10 bases identical to TRBD1. This CDR3 comprises 17 residues. Germline assignment: CDR1 SGHKS and CDR2 YYEKEE (reference sequence). V gave up 3 bases and J gave up 2 bases; unmatched junction bases: 5. This chain's CDR3 is CASSWGQGTAGANVLTF. The CDR3 DNA follows: TGTGCCAGCAGCTGGGGACAGGGGACGGCTGGGGCCAACGTCCTGACTTTC.

The rearrangement uses TRBV7-2 and TRBJ1-6; no clear D gene. Germline CDR1 reads SGHTA; CDR2 reads FQGNSA. Trimming pared 3 bases from V and 8 bases from J, leaving 2 bases between. CDR3 length equals 11 residues. Here the CDR3 DNA reads TGTGCCAGCAGCTTCTATTCACCCCTCCACTTT. Amino acid sequence: CASSFYSPLHF. The whole variable domain, remainder taken from reference TRBV7-2 and TRBJ1-6, is GAGVSQSPSNKVTEKGKDVELRCDPISGHTALYWYRQSLGQGLEFLIYFQGNSAPDKSGLPSDRFSAERTGGSVSTLTIQRTQQEDSAVYLCASSFYSPLHFGNGTRLTVT.

The chain combines TRBV7-3 with TRBJ2-5; D may be TRBD2 (6 bases). Per the germline V gene, CDR1 is SGHTA and CDR2 is FQGTGA. The CDR3 sequence is 14 residues long. Deletions cut 5 bases from V and 4 bases from J, with 14 bases between. In DNA, the CDR3 is TGTGCCAGCAGCCCGGGACGGCGGGGAGAGACCCAGTACTTC. Its protein product is CASSPGRRGETQYF.

There are a few counts of this clonotype. The rearrangement links TRBV19 to TRBJ2-1; 7 nucleotides align to TRBD2. The J segment lost 0 bases and the V segment lost 3 bases, leaving 5 bases of the junction unmatched. From germline, CDR1 is LNHDA and CDR2 SQIVND (reference sequence). The CDR3 totals 16 residues. The CDR3 region is CASSILGGGSYNEQFF. The CDR3 DNA is TGTGCCAGTAGTATTTTAGGCGGGGGCTCCTACAATGAGCAGTTCTTC.

This clonotype was recorded many times. The chain carries TRBV27 and TRBJ1-2; D is ambiguous. V was cut by 5 bases and J by 0 bases, with 7 bases left in between. CDR1 and CDR2 from the germline V gene are MNHEY and SMNVEV (reference sequence). The CDR3 runs 13 residues. CDR3 in DNA: TGTGCCAGCAGTCCGGGAGCTAACTATGGCTACACCTTC. Amino acids: CASSPGANYGYTF.

V is TRBV28 and J is TRBJ2-3; TRBD2 agrees at 10 bases. Germline V gene data show CDR1 as MDHEN and CDR2 as SYDVKM. The CDR3 spans 15 residues. The ends lost 6 bases at V and 2 bases at J; junction bases unmatched: 5. The CDR3 DNA is TGTGCCAGCAGGTCTAGCGGGAGCACCACAGATACGCAGTATTTT. As protein: CASRSSGSTTDTQYF.

The V and J genes are TRBV3-1 and TRBJ2-7, with D perhaps TRBD1 (6 bases). V lost 1 base and J 0 bases, leaving 16 bases between the germline ends. The CDR3 sequence is 17 residues long. CDR1 is LGHDT, CDR2 YNNKEL, per germline (reference sequence). Here the CDR3 DNA reads TGTGCCAGCAGCCAAGGGTTCAGAGGGACATTCTCCTACGAGCAGTACTTC. This encodes CASSQGFRGTFSYEQYF.

This chain uses TRBV28 with TRBJ1-1; D possibly corresponds to TRBD1 (6 bases). V lost 0 bases and J lost 0, with 8 bases in between. In germline, CDR1 is MDHEN, CDR2 SYDVKM. The CDR3 has 15 residues. CDR3 sequence (DNA): TGTGCCAGCAGTTTATGGACAGGAATGAACACTGAAGCTTTCTTT. This encodes CASSLWTGMNTEAFF.

A few counts support this clonotype. CDR3: CAWSVRGDTEAFF. The CDR3 DNA is TGTGCCTGGAGTGTACGTGGGGACACTGAAGCTTTCTTT. The chain recombines TRBV30 with TRBJ1-1, with D hard to call. Germline V gives CDR1 GTSNPN, CDR2 SVGIG (reference sequence). CDR3 size: 13 residues. V was pared by 0 bases and J by 3 bases, with 8 bases between.

The chain links TRBV27 to TRBJ2-3, with 15 bases that match TRBD2. This CDR3 has 18 residues. Trimming removed 6 bases from V and 1 base from J; junction bases left unmatched: 8. Germline V gives CDR1 MNHEY, CDR2 SMNVEV (reference sequence). The CDR3 reads CASSRGLAGGPRTDTQYF. The DNA for the CDR3 is TGTGCCAGCAGCCGGGGACTAGCGGGGGGACCCCGCACAGATACGCAGTATTTT.

This clonotype was counted ten times or more. CDR3 amino acids: CASSLAMDRQETQYF. In DNA form, the CDR3 reads TGTGCCAGCAGCTTAGCCATGGACAGACAAGAGACCCAGTACTTC. The chain has TRBV7-2 and TRBJ2-5, with D perhaps TRBD1 (6 bases). This CDR3 spans 15 amino acids. V was clipped by 0 bases and J by 2 bases, with 10 bases between them. Germline V gene data show CDR1 as SGHTA and CDR2 as FQGNSA.

V and J are TRBV19 and TRBJ1-1, with D perhaps matching TRBD1 (5 bases). Trimming shortened V by 3 bases and J by 2 bases, and 10 bases separated the two germline ends. The CDR3 sequence is 14 residues long. Germline assignment: CDR1 LNHDA and CDR2 SQIVND (reference sequence). The CDR3 sequence: CASSIGTQNTEAFF. CDR3 nucleotides: TGTGCCAGTAGTATCGGGACGCAAAACACTGAAGCTTTCTTT.

This clonotype was seen only a few times. V gene TRBV6-5 combines with J gene TRBJ2-7; D not resolved. Deletions cut 7 bases from V and 9 bases from J, with 16 bases between. Germline V gene sequence: CDR1 MNHEY, CDR2 SVGAGI. There are 12 residues in the CDR3. CDR3 sequence reads: CASMLDRRGQYF. DNA of the CDR3: TGTGCCAGCATGCTCGACCGCCGCGGGCAGTACTTC.